The rows below give T cell receptor beta chains drawn from one sample of a study of beta chain features in type 1 diabetes. Some clones are missing from TCRdb's copy, which holds only in-frame ones; the method was immunoSEQ multiplex PCR. The sample has 640,000 or so clones; 11% to 15% are singletons. The sample consisted of naive CD4+ T cells from blood. The source of these receptors is a man between 18 and 29 years old with type 1 diabetes. The CDR3 runs from the conserved cysteine through the conserved F or W. The D gene is left open where the match is weak. Part of the rows lack a size; the others show once, few, many or a class for expanded clones.

TRBV6-5	TRBJ1-2	.	.	TGTGCCAGCAGTTACGGGGGCCCTCGGGACTATGGCTACACCTTC	CASSYGGPRDYGYTF
TRBV30	TRBJ1-1	.	.	TGTGCCTGGCGGGACACCTTTAACACTGAAGCTTTCTTT	CAWRDTFNTEAFF
TRBV7-8	TRBJ2-7	.	.	TGTGCCAGCAGCTTATTGACAGAGCCAGCCTACGAGCAGTACTTC	CASSLLTEPAYEQYF
TRBV9	TRBJ2-4	few	TRBD1	TGTGCCAGCAGCTTAAGGACAGGGAACATTCAGTACTTC	CASSLRTGNIQYF
TRBV6-1	TRBJ1-5	few	.	TGTGCCAGCAGTGAAAGGATCGGAGGGATGCGACAGCCCCAGCATTTT	CASSERIGGMRQPQHF
TRBV7-9	TRBJ2-1	few	TRBD2	TGTGCCAGCAGCCGCACGCTAGCGGCCCCAATGGATGAGCAGTTCTTC	CASSRTLAAPMDEQFF
TRBV7-2	TRBJ1-5	.	TRBD1	TGTGCCAGCAGCTTAGGGGGTACAGGGGCTGATAGCAATCAGCCCCAGCATTTT	CASSLGGTGADSNQPQHF
TRBV27	TRBJ1-5	.	TRBD1	TGTGCCAGCAGTACCCGGGACAGGTCCCATTTT	CASSTRDRSHF
TRBV19	TRBJ2-3	few	TRBD2	TGTGCCAGTAGTATACAGCGGGGAACCACAGATACGCAGTATTTT	CASSIQRGTTDTQYF
TRBV6-5	TRBJ1-2	.	.	TGTGCCAGCAGTTACTCGCAACAGGAACCCTATGGCTACACCTTC	CASSYSQQEPYGYTF
TRBV6-8	TRBJ1-5	.	.	TGTGCCAGCAGTTGCGCCCTCCTTGAGGCAAAAAATCAGCCCCAGCATTTT	CASSCALLEAKNQPQHF
TRBV7-9	TRBJ1-2	few	TRBD1	TGTGCCAGCAGCCGGGGGACAGGGGATACCAACTATGGCTACACCTTC	CASSRGTGDTNYGYTF
TRBV19	TRBJ1-2	few	.	TGTGCCGGATCGAGGGATCGGGGCTACACCTTC	CAGSRDRGYTF
TRBV30	TRBJ2-3	.	TRBD2	TGTGCCTGGACTGCGGGGGGGAACACAGATACGCAGTATTTT	CAWTAGGNTDTQYF
TRBV28	TRBJ1-5	.	.	TGTGCCAGCAGTAATCAGCCCCAGCATTTT	CASSNQPQHF
TRBV4-3	TRBJ1-2	.	TRBD1	TGCGCCAGCAGCCAAGATAACAGGGGGCGGGAGGGCTACACCTTC	CASSQDNRGREGYTF
TRBV7-3	TRBJ1-3	.	.	TGTGCCAGCAGCTCTCCGGACACCGACTCTGGAAACACCATATATTTT	CASSSPDTDSGNTIYF
TRBV5-4	TRBJ1-1	.	.	TGTGCCAGCAGCGGCACGGGACGGGGGAACACTGAAGCTTTCTTT	CASSGTGRGNTEAFF
TRBV5-1	TRBJ2-3	few	TRBD2	TGCGCCAGCACCCCGACTAGCTCCTCCACAGATACGCAGTATTTT	CASTPTSSSTDTQYF
TRBV28	TRBJ1-2	few	.	TGTGCCAGCAGTAGTCCAGGGGTATATGGCTACACCTTC	CASSSPGVYGYTF
TRBV4-1	TRBJ1-1	few	.	TGCGCCAGCAGCCAAGAAGGCAGGGGGAACACTGAAGCTTTCTTT	CASSQEGRGNTEAFF
TRBV6-1	TRBJ1-4	.	TRBD1	TGTGCCAGCAGTATACAGGGGGCGGTCGAAAAACTGTTTTTT	CASSIQGAVEKLFF
TRBV5-1	TRBJ1-2	few	.	TGCGCCAGCAGTCAAGGGGATGGCTACACCTTC	CASSQGDGYTF
TRBV9	TRBJ1-1	few	.	TGTGCCAGCAGCGTAGAGGGTTGGGTGGGGAACACTGAAGCTTTCTTT	CASSVEGWVGNTEAFF
TRBV6-5	TRBJ2-1	.	.	TGTGCCAGCTCCCGGACTGGTAACAATGAGCAGTTCTTC	CASSRTGNNEQFF
TRBV6-5	TRBJ2-3	few	.	TGTGCCAGCAGTTACAGCGTGTCTACAGATACGCAGTATTTT	CASSYSVSTDTQYF
TRBV6-5	TRBJ2-1	.	.	TGTGCCAGCAGTTACTCGTATAGGAGCAATGAGCAGTTCTTC	CASSYSYRSNEQFF
TRBV30	TRBJ2-2	few	.	TGTGCCTGGAGGGCCCTTGGGGGAACCGGGGAGCTGTTTTTT	CAWRALGGTGELFF
TRBV6-5	TRBJ1-3	.	.	TGTGCCAGCAGTCTAGGGGTTCACTCTGGAAACACCATATATTTT	CASSLGVHSGNTIYF
TRBV28	TRBJ2-7	few	.	TGTGCCAGCAGATCTTACGGGGGTTCCTCCTACGAGCAGTACTTC	CASRSYGGSSYEQYF
TRBV2	TRBJ2-4	few	.	TGTGCCAGCAGCAGGGAGGCCAAAAACATTCAGTACTTC	CASSREAKNIQYF
TRBV10-3	TRBJ2-3	.	.	TGTGCCATCAGTGTGCGACGGGACACAGATACGCAGTATTTT	CAISVRRDTDTQYF
TRBV29-1	TRBJ1-1	few	.	TGCAGCGTTGCCTACGGAGGAGGTGACACTGAAGCTTTCTTT	CSVAYGGGDTEAFF
TRBV5-6	TRBJ1-2	few	.	TGTGCCAGCAGCTTGGCGAGGACTTATAACTATGGCTACACCTTC	CASSLARTYNYGYTF
TRBV30	TRBJ2-5	.	.	TGTGCCTGGAGCGCCCACCCGGACAGAGCCCAAGAGACCCAGTACTTC	CAWSAHPDRAQETQYF
TRBV2	TRBJ2-7	.	TRBD2	TGTGCCAGCGGACTAGCGGACTCCTACGAGCAGTACTTC	CASGLADSYEQYF
TRBV11-2	TRBJ2-5	.	.	TGTGCCAGCAGCCCGGCGGAGACCCAGTACTTC	CASSPAETQYF